This TCR beta chain was captured by sequencing in a study of human T cells and chemical hapten exposure. Study-wide context: For the roughly 24-week duration of the study, patients were given weekly doses of diphenylcyclopropenone on the scalp. Variation in per-sample TCR yields came mainly from small pooled library volume differences.

Sample time point: pre-sensitization, week 0. The sample's treatment: therapeutic diphenylcyclopropenone sensitization with weekly scalp DPC. Whole blood that had not been fractionated was the source of extracted total RNA. This clonotype was seen a handful of times. It was the library that attached unique molecular identifiers to individual cDNA molecules. TCRdb reanalysed the RACE reads using MiXCR and keeps one entry per CDR3 protein. The sample has 95,000 to 150,000 distinct CDR3 sequences; about 13% are singletons. The germline gives CDR1 ENHRY, CDR2 SYGVKD. Trimming removed 7 bases from V and 4 bases from J; junction bases left unmatched: 9. The CDR3 loop spans 15 amino acids.

The material sequenced was whole blood, taken in connection with sensitization to the hapten diphenylcyclopropenone (DPC). The chain carries TRBV10-3 and TRBJ2-2; 7 bases map to TRBD2. This TCR came from a woman aged 18-35 years with alopecia areata. Some clones in this sample may be carry-over from other donors' samples. The CDR3 nucleotides read TGTGCCATCATGGGGAGCGGGGAAGGCACCGGGGAGCTGTTTTTT. This gives the protein CAIMGSGEGTGELFF.